Following are 27 T cell receptor beta chains from one sample sequenced in a study of cytomegalovirus exposure and HLA in healthy donors. This table comes from immunoSEQ multiplex PCR, and its TCRdb copy is limited to in-frame clones, with some not included. The sample lists some 150,000 clones, roughly 86% occurring once. The specimen sequenced was PBMCs. These receptors all come from a man aged 18 to 30 in good health and CMV-seropositive.

The chain has TRBV7-6 and TRBJ1-1; 7 positions agree with TRBD1. This CDR3 region has 14 residues. The V gene's germline CDR1 is SGHVS and CDR2 FNYEAQ. J gave up 6 bases and V 3 bases, and 7 bases lay outside the gene matches. CDR3: CASSFRQGEAEAFF. For the CDR3, the DNA is TGTGCCAGCAGCTTTCGACAGGGAGAAGCTGAAGCTTTCTTT.

The chain couples TRBV7-9 to TRBJ2-5, with D possibly TRBD1 on 6 matching bases. Trimming stripped 5 bases from V and 1 base from J, with 11 bases between. The germline V gene has CDR1 SEHNR and CDR2 FQNEAQ (reference sequence). The length of the CDR3 is 14 residues. In DNA, the CDR3 is TGTGCCAGCAGCGATTCGACAGGCCAAGAGACCCAGTACTTC. Translated, it gives CASSDSTGQETQYF.

The gene calls are TRBV11-3 and TRBJ2-7; 9 bases fit TRBD1. Germline-derived CDR1 and CDR2 are SGHNT and YENEEA. The CDR3 has 15 amino acids. The ends lost 5 bases at V and 6 bases at J; junction bases unmatched: 11. The DNA of the CDR3 is TGTGCCAGCAGCCGAGGGGGGGACAGGGATTCCGAGCAGTACTTC. Its protein is CASSRGGDRDSEQYF.

This clone was found once. The chain joins TRBV27 to TRBJ2-7; 7 bases are a match to TRBD2. Unmatched junction bases numbered 11, after V lost 7 bases and J lost 5 bases. CDR1 and CDR2 (germline): MNHEY, SMNVEV (reference sequence). CDR3 size: 14 residues. CDR3 sequence: CASNFGGGGDEQYF. The CDR3 nucleotides are TGTGCCAGCAACTTCGGTGGGGGGGGAGACGAGCAGTACTTC.

This chain uses TRBV6-5 with TRBJ2-7, with 7 bases lining up with TRBD1. This CDR3 is 14 amino acids long. Germline-derived CDR1 and CDR2 are MNHEY and SVGAGI. V shed 2 bases, J shed 3 bases, and the junction held 4 bases outside the gene matches. CDR3 bases: TGTGCCAGCAGTTACAGGGGGCGCTTCTACGAGCAGTACTTC. It yields the protein CASSYRGRFYEQYF.

The CDR3 loop reads CASSPPGETIYEQYF. The CDR3 nucleotides read TGTGCCAGCAGCCCCCCCGGGGAGACTATTTACGAGCAGTACTTC. The chain is built from TRBV7-6 and TRBJ2-7, with D tentatively TRBD2 (5 bases). The ends were cut back, 5 bases at V and 4 bases at J, with 18 bases in the middle. Germline CDR1 is SGHVS and CDR2 is FNYEAQ. CDR3 size: 15 residues.

The chain links TRBV10-3 to TRBJ2-7; TRBD2 agrees at 12 bases. This CDR3 comprises 21 residues. V lost 4 bases to trimming and J lost 0 bases; unmatched junction nucleotides: 19. Germline-derived CDR1 and CDR2 are ENHRY and SYGVKD. DNA of the CDR3: TGTGCCATCAGTGTGTTACGAAATCAGACTAGCGGGGGAGTCCTCTCCTACGAGCAGTACTTC. Its translation is CAISVLRNQTSGGVLSYEQYF.

The gene calls are TRBV4-3 and TRBJ2-5; 11 bases map to TRBD2. Germline lookup yields CDR1 LGHNA and CDR2 YSLEER. The ends lost 3 bases at V and 3 bases at J; junction bases unmatched: 12. This CDR3 region has 18 residues. CDR3 loop: CASSQDLMTSGDKETQYF. CDR3 DNA sequence: TGCGCCAGCAGCCAGGACCTTATGACTAGCGGGGATAAAGAGACCCAGTACTTC.

The chain carries TRBV13 and TRBJ2-1; possibly TRBD1 for D (6 bases). The CDR3 loop spans 15 amino acids. Per the germline V gene, CDR1 is PRHDT and CDR2 is FYEKMQ (reference sequence). Trimming stripped 0 bases from V and 4 bases from J, with 10 bases between. The CDR3 is CASSLGGHLYNEQFF. CDR3 bases: TGTGCCAGCAGCTTAGGGGGACACCTTTACAATGAGCAGTTCTTC.

The chain couples TRBV27 to TRBJ2-1; 7 positions match TRBD1. The junction had 6 bases not matched to a gene; V was cut back by 0 bases and J by 7 bases. The CDR3 is 15 residues long. Germline V gives CDR1 MNHEY, CDR2 SMNVEV (reference sequence). The CDR3 sequence is CASSLSGTEGNEQFF. The CDR3 DNA reads TGTGCCAGCAGTTTATCTGGGACAGAGGGGAATGAGCAGTTCTTC.

This clone was counted once. The rearrangement joins TRBV6-4 to TRBJ2-6, with D unclear. There are 17 residues in the CDR3. CDR1 and CDR2 from the germline V gene are MRHNA and SNTAGT. Trimming cost V 6 bases and J 0 bases, with 15 bases left between them. CDR3 DNA sequence: TGTGCCAGCAGCGAGTCCCCCAAGAGCTCTGGGGCCAACGTCCTGACTTTC. Its translation is CASSESPKSSGANVLTF.

J is TRBJ2-5 and V is TRBV28, with 8 bases aligning to TRBD1. CDR3 length: 14 residues. V shed 10 bases and J 5 bases; nucleotides not matched to a gene: 12. Germline-derived CDR1 and CDR2 are MDHEN and SYDVKM. The CDR3 DNA follows: TGTGCCACCGGCGGTCAGGGGGCTTTGGAGACCCAGTACTTC. Translating it yields CATGGQGALETQYF. The complete variable domain, with remaining parts taken from reference TRBV28 and TRBJ2-5, reads DVKVTQSSRYLVKRTGEKVFLECVQDMDHENMFWYRQDPGLGLRLIYFSYDVKMKEKGDIPEGYSVSREKKERFSLILESASTNQTSMYLCATGGQGALETQYFGPGTRLLVL.

This chain uses TRBV28 with TRBJ1-2; TRBD1 matches 10 bases. CDR1 is MDHEN, CDR2 SYDVKM, per germline. Losses at the gene ends were 4 bases for V and 1 base for J; bases not matched to a gene: 3. The CDR3 is 15 residues long. The CDR3 nucleotides read TGTGCCAGCAGTTCGGGACAGGGGTTTAACTATGGCTACACCTTC. Translation gives CASSSGQGFNYGYTF.

V usage is TRBV6-6 and J usage is TRBJ2-3, with 11 bases lining up with TRBD2. The germline gives CDR1 MNHNY, CDR2 SVGAGI (reference sequence). The CDR3 covers 15 residues. The trim removed 6 bases at V and 5 bases at J, leaving 7 bases unmatched. The CDR3 is CASSLQLAGEDTQYF. The CDR3 DNA is TGTGCCAGCAGCCTCCAACTAGCGGGAGAAGATACGCAGTATTTT.

The chain uses TRBV18 and TRBJ2-7, with D perhaps matching TRBD1 (5 bases). The V end lost 3 bases, the J end lost 2 bases, and 20 bases lay between the germline ends. Germline lookup yields CDR1 KGHSH and CDR2 LQKENI. The CDR3 contains 17 residues. CDR3 residues: CASSPSPGLKKTYEQYF. CDR3 nucleotides: TGTGCCAGCTCACCGAGTCCAGGGTTAAAAAAGACCTACGAGCAGTACTTC.

This chain uses TRBV4-2 with TRBJ1-1, with no clear D. CDR1 and CDR2 from the germline V gene are LGHNA and YNFKEQ. Trimming stripped 0 bases from V and 8 bases from J, with 13 bases between. The CDR3 is 14 residues long. The CDR3 bases are TGTGCCAGCAGCCAAGAAGGCTCAACCGGGGAAGCTTTCTTT. This codes for CASSQEGSTGEAFF.

This sequence joins TRBV29-1 and TRBJ2-3; possible D gene TRBD1, 5 bases. Germline CDR1 SQVTM, CDR2 ANQGSEA. V was clipped by 5 bases and J by 4 bases, with 16 bases between them. CDR3 length equals 14 residues. CDR3 nucleotides: TGCAGCGTTCGGACCAGGGTGAACGCAGATACGCAGTATTTT. Translating gives CSVRTRVNADTQYF.

J is TRBJ2-1 and V is TRBV13; TRBD2 is a possible D gene (7 bases). Germline V lookup: CDR1 PRHDT, CDR2 FYEKMQ (reference sequence). Trimming took 5 bases from V and 5 from J, leaving 16 bases between them. The CDR3 contains 15 residues. The CDR3 DNA is TGTGCCAGCAGCCCACAAGGGGGGGGGCACAATGAGCAGTTCTTC. Amino acid sequence: CASSPQGGGHNEQFF.

The sample holds a few counts of this clone. This chain joins TRBV29-1 and TRBJ2-7, with a weak D call TRBD1 (5 bases). Germline assignment: CDR1 SQVTM and CDR2 ANQGSEA. This CDR3 is 13 amino acids long. V was pared by 3 bases and J by 5 bases, with 14 bases between. In nucleotides, the CDR3 is TGCAGCGTTGAGTTGCAGGGATTGGACGAGCAGTACTTC. It is translated as CSVELQGLDEQYF.

This chain links TRBV4-3 with TRBJ2-2; possibly TRBD1 for D (6 bases). In germline, CDR1 is LGHNA, CDR2 YSLEER. The ends were cut back, 4 bases at V and 6 bases at J, with 21 bases in the middle. The CDR3 extends over 17 amino acids. CDR3 residues: CASSLATGRGAPGELFF. The DNA of the CDR3 is TGCGCCAGCAGCCTCGCGACTGGCAGGGGAGCCCCCGGGGAGCTGTTTTTT.

The chain links TRBV5-1 to TRBJ1-6, with 8 bases identical to TRBD1. CDR3 size: 17 residues. V gave up 1 base and J gave up 7 bases; unmatched junction bases: 10. Germline values: CDR1 SGHRS, CDR2 YFSETQ. Here the CDR3 DNA reads TGCGCCAGCAGCTTGTTAGGACAGGGAAGGTGGAATTCACCCCTCCACTTT. Translation gives CASSLLGQGRWNSPLHF.

The chain links TRBV27 to TRBJ1-1, with D perhaps matching TRBD1 (6 bases). The V gene's germline CDR1 is MNHEY and CDR2 SMNVEV (reference sequence). The CDR3 covers 11 residues. The V end was cut by 6 bases, the J end by 12 bases, with 14 bases between. CDR3 sequence reads: CASRQGSRSFF. CDR3 coding DNA: TGTGCCAGCAGACAGGGTTCGAGATCTTTCTTT.

The chain couples TRBV6-1 to TRBJ2-5; the match to TRBD2 covers 7 bases. Germline CDR1 is MNHNS and CDR2 is SASEGT. With 2 bases clipped from V and 2 bases from J, the junction kept 11 bases outside the gene matches. The CDR3 has 17 amino acids. This CDR3 reads CASSEWWGGRSQETQYF. The DNA of the CDR3 is TGTGCCAGCAGTGAATGGTGGGGCGGGAGAAGTCAAGAGACCCAGTACTTC.

V gene TRBV11-2 combines with J gene TRBJ1-4; 10 nucleotides match TRBD1. Looked up from germline, CDR1 is SGHAT and CDR2 is FQNNGV. With 8 bases clipped from V and 13 bases from J, the junction kept 4 bases outside the gene matches. There are 11 residues in the CDR3. The CDR3, as DNA: TGTGCCAGCGTGGACAGGGGGGGACTGTTTTTT. Its protein product is CASVDRGGLFF. Full variable domain (remainder filled in from reference TRBV11-2 and TRBJ1-4): EAGVAQSPRYKIIEKRQSVAFWCNPISGHATLYWYQQILGQGPKLLIQFQNNGVVDDSQLPKDRFSAERLKGVDSTLKIQPAKLEDSAVYLCASVDRGGLFFGSGTQLSVL.

This clone was seen a few times. The junction shows a germline mismatch at one end, possibly a read error. The genes are TRBV6-6 and TRBJ1-2; possibly TRBD1 for D (6 bases). The CDR3 extends over 11 amino acids. Germline V gives CDR1 MNHNY, CDR2 SVGAGI (reference sequence). The CDR3, as DNA: TGTGCCAGCAGCCCACGGGACACCAGATCCTTC. This encodes CASSPRDTRSF.

This rearrangement joins TRBV2 to TRBJ2-1, with D perhaps matching TRBD2 (5 bases). Germline V lookup: CDR1 SNHLY, CDR2 FYNNEI. Trimming removed 6 bases from V and 2 bases from J, with 17 bases in between. The CDR3 runs to 16 residues. This CDR3 is CASRELGSTTYNEQFF. The CDR3 bases are TGTGCCAGCAGGGAATTGGGGAGTACCACCTACAATGAGCAGTTCTTC. The full variable domain, rest sourced from reference TRBV2 and TRBJ2-1, is EPEVTQTPSHQVTQMGQEVILRCVPISNHLYFYWYRQILGQKVEFLVSFYNNEISEKSEIFDDQFSVERPDGSNFTLKIRSTKLEDSAMYFCASRELGSTTYNEQFFGPGTRLTVL.

The chain has TRBV4-1 and TRBJ2-7; TRBD2 agrees at 16 bases. V shed 4 bases, J shed 4 bases, and the junction held 22 bases outside the gene matches. The CDR3 spans 22 residues. Germline V lookup: CDR1 MGHRA, CDR2 YSYEKL. This chain's CDR3 is CASSRRGDPTHGTSGGVYEQYF. Here the CDR3 DNA reads TGCGCCAGCAGCCGGAGAGGGGACCCAACACACGGGACTAGCGGGGGGGTATACGAGCAGTACTTC.